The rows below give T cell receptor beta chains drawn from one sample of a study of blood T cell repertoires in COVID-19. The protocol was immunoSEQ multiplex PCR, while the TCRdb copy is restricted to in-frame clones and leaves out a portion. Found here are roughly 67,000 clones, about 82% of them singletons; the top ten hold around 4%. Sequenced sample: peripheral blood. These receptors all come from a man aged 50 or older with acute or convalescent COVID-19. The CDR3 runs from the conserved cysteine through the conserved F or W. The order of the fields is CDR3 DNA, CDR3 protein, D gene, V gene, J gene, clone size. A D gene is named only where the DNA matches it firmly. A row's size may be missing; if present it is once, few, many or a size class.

TGTGCCAGCAGTTTATTCTCAGTAAGCTATGGCTACACCTTC	CASSLFSVSYGYTF	-	TRBV28	TRBJ1-2	-
TGTGCCAGCAGCTTATCGGAGTATCAGCCCCAGCATTTT	CASSLSEYQPQHF	-	TRBV7-6	TRBJ1-5	-
TGTGCCAGCAGGGGAATACAGGGACCCACAGCAGATACGCAGTATTTT	CASRGIQGPTADTQYF	-	TRBV2	TRBJ2-3	-
TGTGCCAGCAGCTCTTATAGCGGGAAAGCCTACGAGCAGTACTTC	CASSSYSGKAYEQYF	TRBD2	TRBV7-6	TRBJ2-7	-
TGTGCCAGCAGCCCCCAGGGGGCTAGGAATGAGCAGTTCTTC	CASSPQGARNEQFF	TRBD1	TRBV7-3	TRBJ2-1	-
TGTGCCAGCAGGTTACAGGGTAACGCTGAAGCTTTCTTT	CASRLQGNAEAFF	-	TRBV6-6	TRBJ1-1	-
TGTGCCATCGGACAGGGGGCAGACTACGAGCAGTACTTC	CAIGQGADYEQYF	TRBD1	TRBV10-3	TRBJ2-7	-
TGCGCCAGCAGCTTGGCCCAACGGACAGGGCCTGGAAACACCATATATTTT	CASSLAQRTGPGNTIYF	TRBD1	TRBV5-1	TRBJ1-3	once
TGCGCCAGCAGCTCCAACATCCCGGGACAGGGGAGAATTAACTATGGCTACACCTTC	CASSSNIPGQGRINYGYTF	TRBD1	TRBV5-1	TRBJ1-2	-
TGTGCCAGCAAAAACAGGGGAGAGGGCAATCAGCCCCAGCATTTT	CASKNRGEGNQPQHF	TRBD1	TRBV6-5	TRBJ1-5	-
TGTGCCAGCAGCTTGGGCTCCGGGGCTGGAAACACCATATATTTT	CASSLGSGAGNTIYF	-	TRBV5-4	TRBJ1-3	-
TGCGCCAGCAAGACAGGGGGCACAGATACGCAGTATTTT	CASKTGGTDTQYF	TRBD1	TRBV5-1	TRBJ2-3	-